This TCR beta chain emerged from a study of vaccination and CD4 T cells after COVID-19. This CDR3 comprises 17 residues. From germline, CDR1 is SGHNT and CDR2 YYREEE (reference sequence). V lost 3 bases and J lost 1, with 17 bases in between. Treatment reported: roughly 10-day PBMC culture with coronavirus spike peptide pools or control peptides (ViraFEST assay). ViraFEST used peptide pools to expand antigen-specific T cells, then sequenced TCRs. In the case of this clonotype: No antigen is known for it.

The assay that was used to sequence DNA from cultured CD4+ T cells was the Oncomine TCR Beta short-read assay. TCRdb independently ran MiXCR on the PCR reads; one entry per CDR3 protein. The sample gives approximately 10,000 distinct CDR3 sequences, under 65% of which show up once; about 31% is in the top ten. Sequencing was done on a sample of CD4+ T cells from blood, cultured in vitro. This TCR derives from a human donor who had recovered from COVID-19. The rearrangement uses TRBV5-4 and TRBJ1-3, with unresolved D. CDR3 nucleotide sequence: TGTGCCAGCAGCTCGGATGTTCGGGTTCAGTCTGGAAACACCATATATTTT. Protein: CASSSDVRVQSGNTIYF.